This T cell receptor beta chain was sequenced for a study of blood T cell repertoires in COVID-19. This clone has more than one count but fewer than ten. Original processing methods: Amplification with reference gene primers provided the estimates of nucleated cell counts. Only in-frame clones appear in the TCRdb table, and some are missing; sequencing was by immunoSEQ multiplex PCR. Clone size and V and J calls were adopted from that table, with D and trimming inferred from the DNA. The table includes roughly 200,000 clones, around 84% detected once. Germline V gene data show CDR1 as MDHEN and CDR2 as SYDVKM. This CDR3 is 13 amino acids long. The V segment lost 7 bases and the J segment 4 bases; nucleotides outside the gene matches: 3.

The chain uses TRBV28 and TRBJ2-7; TRBD2 matches 11 bases. This clonotype was obtained from a man aged 35 to 55 who had recovered from COVID-19. Sample: PBMCs or T cells enriched from blood (not recorded which). The CDR3 protein is CASTLAGGYEQYF. In DNA form, the CDR3 reads TGTGCCAGCACTCTAGCGGGAGGATACGAGCAGTACTTC.